This T cell receptor beta chain is from a study of blood T cell repertoires in COVID-19. Study-level information: The United States, Italy and Spain provided the acute and convalescent COVID-19 samples.

The CDR3 contains 16 residues. Trimming removed 2 bases from V and 2 bases from J; junction bases left unmatched: 3. CDR1 is MDHEN and CDR2 is SYDVKM in the germline V gene. The cohort comprised adults aged 18 to 89 years residing in 20 to 30 US areas. Grouping used clinical history reported by participants in a survey and questionnaire. Here immunoSEQ multiplex PCR was the method, and the copy in TCRdb shows in-frame clones only, minus some. This table holds about 170,000 clones, less than 85% found once. The chain carries TRBV28 and TRBJ1-3; TRBD1 matches at 10 bases. The TCR comes from a woman aged 45-65 years who had recovered from COVID-19. Sequenced: PBMCs or T cells enriched from blood (not recorded which). In nucleotides, the CDR3 is TGTGCCAGCAGTTTAGAGGGACAGGGGACTGGAAACACCATATATTTT. It encodes CASSLEGQGTGNTIYF.